This TCR beta chain was identified during a study of cytotoxic CD8 clonotypes in ibrutinib-treated CLL. V was shortened by 2 bases and J by 2 bases, with 7 bases between the two germline ends. The CDR3 loop spans 14 amino acids. The V gene's germline CDR1 is SGHVS and CDR2 FQNEAQ. Clones were read by immunoSEQ multiplex PCR, and TCRdb kept only the in-frame ones, dropping some. Of around 310,000 clones listed, more than 65% are singletons. Source: PBMCs, taken before ibrutinib treatment. The chain joins TRBV7-8 to TRBJ1-5; D remains unclear. This sequence was found in a human donor with chronic lymphocytic leukemia. This chain's CDR3 is CASSLFIGNQPQHF. In nucleotides, the CDR3 is TGTGCCAGCAGCTTATTTATCGGCAATCAGCCCCAGCATTTT.